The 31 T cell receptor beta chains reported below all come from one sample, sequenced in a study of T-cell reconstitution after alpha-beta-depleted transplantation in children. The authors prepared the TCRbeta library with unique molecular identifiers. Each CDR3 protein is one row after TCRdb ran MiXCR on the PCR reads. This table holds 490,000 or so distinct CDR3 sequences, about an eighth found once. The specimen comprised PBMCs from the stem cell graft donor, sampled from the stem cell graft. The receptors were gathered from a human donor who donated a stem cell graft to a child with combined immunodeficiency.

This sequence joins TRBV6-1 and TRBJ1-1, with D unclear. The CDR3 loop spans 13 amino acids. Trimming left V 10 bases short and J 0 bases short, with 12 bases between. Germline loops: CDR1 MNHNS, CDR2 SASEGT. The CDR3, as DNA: TGTGCCATCCAGTACAGTCTGAACACTGAAGCTTTCTTT. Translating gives CAIQYSLNTEAFF.

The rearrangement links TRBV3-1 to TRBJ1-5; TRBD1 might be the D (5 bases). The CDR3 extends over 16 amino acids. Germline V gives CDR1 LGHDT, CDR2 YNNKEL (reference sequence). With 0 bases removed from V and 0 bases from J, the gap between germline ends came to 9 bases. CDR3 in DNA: TGTGCCAGCAGCCAAGAGGGGCCAGGTAGCAATCAGCCCCAGCATTTT. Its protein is CASSQEGPGSNQPQHF. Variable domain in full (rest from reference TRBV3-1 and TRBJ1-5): DTAVSQTPKYLVTQMGNDKSIKCEQNLGHDTMYWYKQDSKKFLKIMFSYNNKELIINETVPNRFSPKSPDKAHLNLHINSLELGDSAVYFCASSQEGPGSNQPQHFGDGTRLSIL.

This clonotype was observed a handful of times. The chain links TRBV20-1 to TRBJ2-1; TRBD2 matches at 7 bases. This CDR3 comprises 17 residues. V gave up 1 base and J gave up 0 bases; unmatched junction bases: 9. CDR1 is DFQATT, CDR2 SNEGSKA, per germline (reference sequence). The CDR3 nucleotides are TGCAGTGCTAGAGCTCTAGCGGAGGGGCTCTCCTACAATGAGCAGTTCTTC. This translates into CSARALAEGLSYNEQFF.

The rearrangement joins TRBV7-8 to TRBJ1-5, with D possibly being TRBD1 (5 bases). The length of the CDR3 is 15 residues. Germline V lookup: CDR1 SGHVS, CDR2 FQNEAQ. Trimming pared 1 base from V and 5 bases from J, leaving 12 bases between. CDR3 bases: TGTGCCAGCAGCTTAGGGAAAGGGGTTGATCAGCCCCAGCATTTT. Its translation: CASSLGKGVDQPQHF. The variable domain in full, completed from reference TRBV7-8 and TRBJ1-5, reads GAGVSQSPRYKVAKRGQDVALRCDPISGHVSLFWYQQALGQGPEFLTYFQNEAQLDKSGLPSDRFFAERPEGSVSTLKIQRTQQEDSAVYLCASSLGKGVDQPQHFGDGTRLSIL.

CDR3 protein: CASSVGLAGAVTGELFF. CDR3 coding DNA: TGTGCCAGCAGCGTGGGACTAGCGGGAGCGGTTACCGGGGAGCTGTTTTTT. This chain links TRBV9 with TRBJ2-2; 14 bases match TRBD2. J gave up 5 bases and V 2 bases, and 5 bases lay outside the gene matches. The CDR3 extends over 17 amino acids. The germline CDR1 and CDR2 sequences are SGDLS and YYNGEE. Looking up the rest from reference TRBV9 and TRBJ2-2 gives the full variable domain: DSGVTQTPKHLITATGQRVTLRCSPRSGDLSVYWYQQSLDQGLQFLIQYYNGEERAKGNILERFSAQQFPDLHSELNLSSLELGDSALYFCASSVGLAGAVTGELFFGEGSRLTVL.

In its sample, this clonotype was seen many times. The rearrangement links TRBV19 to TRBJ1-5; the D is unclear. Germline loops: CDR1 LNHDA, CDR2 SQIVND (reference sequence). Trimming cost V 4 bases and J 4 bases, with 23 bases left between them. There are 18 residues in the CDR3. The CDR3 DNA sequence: TGTGCCAGTAGTACTAGATGGCGGGGTTATGAGCGTAATCAGCCCCAGCATTTT. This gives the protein CASSTRWRGYERNQPQHF.

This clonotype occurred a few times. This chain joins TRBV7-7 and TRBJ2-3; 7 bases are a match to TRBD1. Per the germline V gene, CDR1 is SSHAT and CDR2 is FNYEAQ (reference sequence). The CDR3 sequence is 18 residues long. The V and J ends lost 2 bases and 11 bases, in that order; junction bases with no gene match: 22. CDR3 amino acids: CASSLSLTGTEWGWRQYF. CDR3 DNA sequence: TGTGCCAGCAGCTTATCCCTAACCGGGACAGAGTGGGGATGGCGGCAGTATTTT.

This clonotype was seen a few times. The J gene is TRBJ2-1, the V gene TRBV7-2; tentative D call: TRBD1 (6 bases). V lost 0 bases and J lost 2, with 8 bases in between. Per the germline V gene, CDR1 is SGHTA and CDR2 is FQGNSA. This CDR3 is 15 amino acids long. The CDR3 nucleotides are TGTGCCAGCAGCTTAGCCCAGGGGACCTACAATGAGCAGTTCTTC. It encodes CASSLAQGTYNEQFF.

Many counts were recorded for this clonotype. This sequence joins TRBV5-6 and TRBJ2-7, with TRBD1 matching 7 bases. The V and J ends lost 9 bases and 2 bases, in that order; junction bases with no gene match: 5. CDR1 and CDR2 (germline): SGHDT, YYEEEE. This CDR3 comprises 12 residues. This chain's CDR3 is CATSTGAYEQYF. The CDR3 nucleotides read TGTGCCACTTCAACAGGGGCCTACGAGCAGTACTTC.

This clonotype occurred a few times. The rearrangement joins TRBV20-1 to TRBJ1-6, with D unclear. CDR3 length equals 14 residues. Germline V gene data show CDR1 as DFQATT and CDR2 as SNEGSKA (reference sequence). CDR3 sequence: CGIVSGSGNSPLHF. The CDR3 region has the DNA TGCGGTATTGTCTCTGGGTCCGGGAATTCACCCCTCCACTTT.

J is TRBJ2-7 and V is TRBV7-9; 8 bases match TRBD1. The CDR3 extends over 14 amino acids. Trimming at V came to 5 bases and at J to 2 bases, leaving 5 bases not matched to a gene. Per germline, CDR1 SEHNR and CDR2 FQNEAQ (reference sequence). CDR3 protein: CASSETGATYEQYF. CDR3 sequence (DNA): TGTGCCAGCAGCGAGACAGGGGCTACCTACGAGCAGTACTTC.

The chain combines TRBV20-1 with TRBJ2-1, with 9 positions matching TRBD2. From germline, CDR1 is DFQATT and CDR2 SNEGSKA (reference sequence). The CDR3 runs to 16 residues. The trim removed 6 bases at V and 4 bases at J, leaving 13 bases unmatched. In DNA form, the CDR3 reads TGCAGTGCGCGACATGACACTAGCGGGCCTTACAATGAGCAGTTCTTC. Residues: CSARHDTSGPYNEQFF.

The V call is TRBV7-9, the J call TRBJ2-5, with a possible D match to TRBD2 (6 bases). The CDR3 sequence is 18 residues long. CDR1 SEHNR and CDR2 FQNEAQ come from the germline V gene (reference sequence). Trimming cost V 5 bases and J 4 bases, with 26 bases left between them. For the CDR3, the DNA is TGTGCCAGCAGCCCCGGGACTCTCCGTTTTCAGGCACGAGAGACCCAGTACTTC. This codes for CASSPGTLRFQARETQYF.

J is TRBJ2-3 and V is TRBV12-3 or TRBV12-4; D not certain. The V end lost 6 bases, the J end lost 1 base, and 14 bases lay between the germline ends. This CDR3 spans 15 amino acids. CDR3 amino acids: CASSPLGRRTDTQYF. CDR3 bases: TGTGCCAGCAGCCCCCTGGGCAGACGCACAGATACGCAGTATTTT.

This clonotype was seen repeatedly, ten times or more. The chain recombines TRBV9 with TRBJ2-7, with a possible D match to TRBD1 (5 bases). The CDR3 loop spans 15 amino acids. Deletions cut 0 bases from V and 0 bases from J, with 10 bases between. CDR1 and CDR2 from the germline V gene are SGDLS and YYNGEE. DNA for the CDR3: TGTGCCAGCAGCGTAGCTGACAGAGGCTCCTACGAGCAGTACTTC. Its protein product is CASSVADRGSYEQYF.

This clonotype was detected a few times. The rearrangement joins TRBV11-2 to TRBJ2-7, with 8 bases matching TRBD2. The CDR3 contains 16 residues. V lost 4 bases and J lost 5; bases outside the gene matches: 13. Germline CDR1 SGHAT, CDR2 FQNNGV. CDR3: CASSSRGGLPPDEQYF. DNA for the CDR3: TGTGCCAGCAGCTCCCGGGGGGGACTCCCCCCTGACGAGCAGTACTTC.

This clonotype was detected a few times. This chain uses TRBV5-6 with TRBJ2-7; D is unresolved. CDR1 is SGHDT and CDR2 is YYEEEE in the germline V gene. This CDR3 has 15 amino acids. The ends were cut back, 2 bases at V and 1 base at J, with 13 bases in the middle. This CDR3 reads CASSFPERASYEQYF. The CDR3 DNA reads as TGTGCCAGCAGCTTTCCTGAGAGAGCATCCTACGAGCAGTACTTC.

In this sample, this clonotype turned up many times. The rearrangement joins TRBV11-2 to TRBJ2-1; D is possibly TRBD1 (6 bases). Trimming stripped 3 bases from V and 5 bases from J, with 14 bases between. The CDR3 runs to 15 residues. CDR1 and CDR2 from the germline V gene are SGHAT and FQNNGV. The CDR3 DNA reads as TGTGCCAGCAGCTTGGGGGCTGGGGGTGACAATGAGCAGTTCTTC. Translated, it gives CASSLGAGGDNEQFF.

The CDR3 nucleotides are TGTGCCAGCAGTCCCCAGGGGGTTACCGGGGAGCTGTTTTTT. Protein sequence: CASSPQGVTGELFF. The chain employs TRBV12-3 or TRBV12-4 and TRBJ2-2, with 7 bases lining up with TRBD1. CDR3 length: 14 amino acids. The V segment lost 5 bases and the J segment 5 bases; nucleotides outside the gene matches: 5.

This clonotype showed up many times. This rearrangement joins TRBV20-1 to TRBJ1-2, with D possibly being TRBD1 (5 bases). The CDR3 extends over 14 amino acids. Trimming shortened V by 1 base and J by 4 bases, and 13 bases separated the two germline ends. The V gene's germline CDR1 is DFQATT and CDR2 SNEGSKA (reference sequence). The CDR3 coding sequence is TGCAGTGCTAGAGCCCCCGGGACGGCCTATGGCTACACCTTC. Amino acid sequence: CSARAPGTAYGYTF.

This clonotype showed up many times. As DNA, the CDR3 is TGTGCCAGCAGTTTAGCTAAACTAACGACAGCTAACTATGGCTACACCTTC. It encodes CASSLAKLTTANYGYTF. The chain recombines TRBV12-3 or TRBV12-4 with TRBJ1-2; a possible D gene is TRBD1 (5 bases). The CDR3 sequence is 17 residues long. Trimming stripped 0 bases from V and 0 bases from J, with 14 bases between.

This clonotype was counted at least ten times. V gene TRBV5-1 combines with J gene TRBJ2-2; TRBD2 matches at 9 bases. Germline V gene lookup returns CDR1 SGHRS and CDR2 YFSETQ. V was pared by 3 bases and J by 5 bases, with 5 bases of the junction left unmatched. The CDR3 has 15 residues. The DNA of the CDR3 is TGCGCCAGCAGCTCACGACTAGCGGTTACCGGGGAGCTGTTTTTT. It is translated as CASSSRLAVTGELFF.

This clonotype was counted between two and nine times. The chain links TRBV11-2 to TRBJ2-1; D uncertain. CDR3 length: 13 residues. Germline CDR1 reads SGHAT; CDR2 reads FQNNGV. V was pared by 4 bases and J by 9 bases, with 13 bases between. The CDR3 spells CASSSQWAAEQFF. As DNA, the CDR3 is TGTGCCAGCAGCTCACAGTGGGCGGCTGAGCAGTTCTTC. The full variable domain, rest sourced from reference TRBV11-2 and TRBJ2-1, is EAGVAQSPRYKIIEKRQSVAFWCNPISGHATLYWYQQILGQGPKLLIQFQNNGVVDDSQLPKDRFSAERLKGVDSTLKIQPAKLEDSAVYLCASSSQWAAEQFFGPGTRLTVL.

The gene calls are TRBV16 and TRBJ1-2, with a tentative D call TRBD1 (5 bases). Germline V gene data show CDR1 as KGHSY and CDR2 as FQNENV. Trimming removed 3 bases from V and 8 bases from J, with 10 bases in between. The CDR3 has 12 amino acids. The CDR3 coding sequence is TGTGCCAGCAGCCAGGGACGGGACGGCTACACCTTC. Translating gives CASSQGRDGYTF. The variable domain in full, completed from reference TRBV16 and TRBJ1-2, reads GEEVAQTPKHLVRGEGQKAKLYCAPIKGHSYVFWYQQVLKNEFKFLISFQNENVFDETGMPKERFSAKCLPNSPCSLEIQATKLEDSAVYFCASSQGRDGYTFGSGTRLTVV.

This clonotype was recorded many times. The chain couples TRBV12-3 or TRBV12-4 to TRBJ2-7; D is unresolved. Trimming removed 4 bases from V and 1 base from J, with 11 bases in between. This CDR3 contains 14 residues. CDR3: CASSYDRSSYEQYF. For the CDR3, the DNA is TGTGCCAGCAGTTACGACCGATCTTCCTACGAGCAGTACTTC.

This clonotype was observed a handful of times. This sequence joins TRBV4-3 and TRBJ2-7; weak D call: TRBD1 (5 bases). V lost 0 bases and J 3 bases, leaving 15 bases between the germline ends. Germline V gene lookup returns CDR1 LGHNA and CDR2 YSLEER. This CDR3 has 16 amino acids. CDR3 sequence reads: CASSQDSVGPLYEQYF. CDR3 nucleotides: TGCGCCAGCAGCCAAGACAGCGTGGGGCCTCTCTACGAGCAGTACTTC.

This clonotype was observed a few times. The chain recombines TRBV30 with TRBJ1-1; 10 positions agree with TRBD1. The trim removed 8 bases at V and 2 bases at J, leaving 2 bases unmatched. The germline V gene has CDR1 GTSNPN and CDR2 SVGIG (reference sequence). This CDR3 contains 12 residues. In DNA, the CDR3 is TGTGCCCGGGACAGGGGAAACACTGAAGCTTTCTTT. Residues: CARDRGNTEAFF.

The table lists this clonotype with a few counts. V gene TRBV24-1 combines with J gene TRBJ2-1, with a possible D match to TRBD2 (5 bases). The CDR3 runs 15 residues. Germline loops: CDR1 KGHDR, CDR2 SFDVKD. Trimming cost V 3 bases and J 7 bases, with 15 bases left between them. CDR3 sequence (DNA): TGTGCCACCAGTGATCTTGTGGGAGACATAAATGAGCAGTTCTTC. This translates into CATSDLVGDINEQFF.

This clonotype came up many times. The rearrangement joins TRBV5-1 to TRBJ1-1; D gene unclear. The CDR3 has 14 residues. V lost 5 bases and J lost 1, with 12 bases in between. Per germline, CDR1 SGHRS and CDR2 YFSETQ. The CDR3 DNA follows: TGCGCCAGCAGATACAGACTGTGGAACACTGAAGCTTTCTTT. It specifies CASRYRLWNTEAFF.

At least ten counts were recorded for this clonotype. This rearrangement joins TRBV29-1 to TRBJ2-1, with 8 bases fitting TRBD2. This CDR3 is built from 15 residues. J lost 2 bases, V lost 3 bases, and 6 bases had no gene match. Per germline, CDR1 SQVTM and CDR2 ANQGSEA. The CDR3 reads CSVDIYGGAYNEQFF. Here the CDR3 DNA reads TGCAGCGTTGATATATACGGGGGGGCCTACAATGAGCAGTTCTTC.

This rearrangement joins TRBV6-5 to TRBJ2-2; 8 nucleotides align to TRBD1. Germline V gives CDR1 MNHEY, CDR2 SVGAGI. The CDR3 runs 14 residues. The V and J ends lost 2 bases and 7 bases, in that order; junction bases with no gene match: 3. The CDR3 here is CASSYAGGIGELFF. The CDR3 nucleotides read TGTGCCAGCAGTTACGCAGGGGGCATCGGGGAGCTGTTTTTT.